This TCR beta chain was captured by sequencing in a study of tumor-infiltrating lymphocytes in glioblastoma multiforme. With respect to this clonotype: Here the CDR3 omits its conserved ending phenylalanine or tryptophan, so a read error is the likely source.

The CDR3 length is 12 residues. Germline CDR1 and CDR2: SQVTM and ANQGSEA. TCRB libraries came from RNA via three nested multiplex PCR rounds. TCRdb fed the multiplex PCR reads into MiXCR, producing one record per CDR3 protein. The top ten hold approximately 33% of the sample, which has about 32,000 distinct CDR3 sequences, more than 55% seen once. This sequence originates from a male donor with glioblastoma. V gene TRBV29-1 combines with J gene TRBJ2-2, with D perhaps matching TRBD1 (6 bases). The sample comprised brain tumor tissue. DNA for the CDR3: TGCAGCGCCGAAGGGGACACCGAGGAGCTGTTTTTG. Amino acids: CSAEGDTEELFL.